This TCR beta chain was observed in a study of regulatory T cells in long-lasting Graves disease. Time point noted: persistent/refractory GD, antithyroid drugs over 5 years with positive TRAb. After RNA was extracted from PBMCs, the TCR library was made from it. Arm-PCR with iRepertoire HTBI primers amplified the CDR3 regions for these TCR beta libraries. From the multiplex PCR reads, TCRdb called clonotypes with MiXCR, one entry per CDR3 protein. There are 250,000 to 300,000 distinct CDR3 sequences in the sample; around 20% occur only once, and roughly three fifths lies in the top ten. This CDR3 comprises 18 residues. Study findings and constraints: Persistent cases favored TRBV28, TRBJ1-2 and TRBJ2-5.

This clonotype was detected only a few times. What it binds is not known. The chain recombines TRBV3-2 with TRBJ2-1; the table assigns TRBD2, which was not confirmed against the DNA. TRBV3-2 is labeled a pseudogene. This receptor was obtained from a female donor with Graves disease. The sequenced sample was peripheral blood mononuclear cells (PBMCs), obtained when the disease was refractory, from a patient treated with antithyroid drugs. The CDR3 DNA reads as TGTGCCAGCAGCCAATTCCCCAGTCTAGCGGGAGTCGACAATGAGCAGTTCTTC. This encodes CASSQFPSLAGVDNEQFF.